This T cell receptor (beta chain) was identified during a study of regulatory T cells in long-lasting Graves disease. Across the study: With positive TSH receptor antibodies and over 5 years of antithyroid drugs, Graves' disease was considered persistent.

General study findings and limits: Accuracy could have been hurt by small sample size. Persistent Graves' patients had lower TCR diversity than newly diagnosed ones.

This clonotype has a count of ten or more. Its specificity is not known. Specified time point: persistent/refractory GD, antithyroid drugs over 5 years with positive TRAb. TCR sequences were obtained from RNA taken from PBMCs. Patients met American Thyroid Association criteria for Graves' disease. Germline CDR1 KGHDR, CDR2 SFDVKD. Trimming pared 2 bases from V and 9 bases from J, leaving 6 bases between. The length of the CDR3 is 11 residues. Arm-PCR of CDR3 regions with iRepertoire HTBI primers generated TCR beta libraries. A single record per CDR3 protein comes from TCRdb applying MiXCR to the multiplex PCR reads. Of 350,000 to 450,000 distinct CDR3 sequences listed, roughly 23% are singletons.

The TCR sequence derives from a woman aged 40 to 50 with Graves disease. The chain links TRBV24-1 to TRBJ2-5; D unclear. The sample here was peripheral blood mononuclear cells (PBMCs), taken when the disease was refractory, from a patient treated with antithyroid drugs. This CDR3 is CATSDWTAQYF. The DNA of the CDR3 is TGTGCCACCAGTGATTGGACGGCCCAGTACTTC.